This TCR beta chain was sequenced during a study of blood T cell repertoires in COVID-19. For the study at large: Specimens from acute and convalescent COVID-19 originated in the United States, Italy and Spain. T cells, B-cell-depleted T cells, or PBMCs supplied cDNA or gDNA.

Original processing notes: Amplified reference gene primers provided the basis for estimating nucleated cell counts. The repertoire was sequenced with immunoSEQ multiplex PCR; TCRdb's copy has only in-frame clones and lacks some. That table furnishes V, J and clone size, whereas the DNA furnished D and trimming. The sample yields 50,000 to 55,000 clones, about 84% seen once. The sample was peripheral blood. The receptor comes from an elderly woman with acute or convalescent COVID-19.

The CDR3 DNA reads as TGTGCCAGCAGCTTGGGACAGGGTGTGGGCACTGAAGCTTTCTTT. Its protein product is CASSLGQGVGTEAFF. The chain carries TRBV5-6 and TRBJ1-1; 7 positions match TRBD1. Germline V gene sequence: CDR1 SGHDT, CDR2 YYEEEE. The CDR3 has 15 residues. Unmatched junction bases numbered 6, after V lost 0 bases and J lost 4 bases.